This T cell receptor beta chain was obtained from a study of blood T cell repertoires in COVID-19. This clone is categorized as medium-sized (0.01 to 0.1%). V was trimmed by 4 bases and J by 3 bases, leaving 10 bases between them. Germline V gene data show CDR1 as LGHDT and CDR2 as YNNKEL (reference sequence). The length of the CDR3 is 14 residues. The authors' processing: Reference gene primer amplification in the assay estimated nucleated cell counts. Produced via immunoSEQ multiplex PCR; TCRdb's table is partial and in-frame only. That table furnishes V, J and clone size, whereas the DNA furnished D and trimming. The table shows tens of thousands of clones, with 90% occurring only once.

The rearrangement joins TRBV3-1 (or the pseudogene TRBV3-2) to TRBJ2-1, with D tentatively TRBD2 (6 bases). The sample comprised peripheral blood. The receptor was isolated from a man in his fifties or sixties with active or convalescent COVID-19. CDR3 residues: CASSRLGDYNEQFF. For the CDR3, the DNA is TGTGCCAGCAGCCGACTAGGGGACTACAATGAGCAGTTCTTC.